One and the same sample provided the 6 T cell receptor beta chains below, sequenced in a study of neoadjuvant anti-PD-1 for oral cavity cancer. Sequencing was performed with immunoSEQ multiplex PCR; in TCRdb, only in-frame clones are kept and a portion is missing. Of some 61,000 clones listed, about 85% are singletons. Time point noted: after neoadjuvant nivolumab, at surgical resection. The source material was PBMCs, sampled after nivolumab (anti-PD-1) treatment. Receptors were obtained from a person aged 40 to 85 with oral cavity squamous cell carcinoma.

This CDR3 reads CASRERTPGAEQYF. CDR3 in DNA: TGTGCCAGTAGAGAACGCACACCCGGGGCCGAGCAGTACTTC. V and J are TRBV19 and TRBJ2-7; D is possibly TRBD1 or TRBD2 (5 bases each). With 6 bases removed from V and 6 bases from J, the gap between germline ends came to 18 bases. This CDR3 is built from 14 residues. Germline CDR1 and CDR2: LNHDA and SQIVND (reference sequence).

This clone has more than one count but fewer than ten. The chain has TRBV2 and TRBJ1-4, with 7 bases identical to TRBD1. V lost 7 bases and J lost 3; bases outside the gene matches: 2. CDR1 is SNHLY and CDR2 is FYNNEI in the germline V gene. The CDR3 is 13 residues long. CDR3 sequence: CASIGQANEKLFF. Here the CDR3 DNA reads TGTGCCAGCATAGGACAGGCTAATGAAAAACTGTTTTTT.

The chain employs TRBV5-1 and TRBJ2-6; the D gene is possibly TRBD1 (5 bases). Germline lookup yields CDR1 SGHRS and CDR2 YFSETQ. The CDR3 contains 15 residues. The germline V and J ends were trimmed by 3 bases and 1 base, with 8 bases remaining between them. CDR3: CASSSSGSGANVLTF. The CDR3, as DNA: TGCGCCAGCAGCTCGTCAGGGTCTGGGGCCAACGTCCTGACTTTC.

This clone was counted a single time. Here the CDR3 DNA reads TGTGCCAGCAGTGAATGGGGCGGCGGGATTTCCTACAATGAGCAGTTCTTC. Protein: CASSEWGGGISYNEQFF. The chain joins TRBV6-1 to TRBJ2-1, with D perhaps TRBD2 (6 bases). V lost 2 bases and J lost 1, with 15 bases in between. The V gene's germline CDR1 is MNHNS and CDR2 SASEGT. CDR3 length: 17 amino acids.

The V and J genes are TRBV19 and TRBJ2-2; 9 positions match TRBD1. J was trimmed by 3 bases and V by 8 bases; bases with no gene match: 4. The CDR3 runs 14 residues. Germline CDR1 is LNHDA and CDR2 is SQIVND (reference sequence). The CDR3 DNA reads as TGTGCCAGTGAGGGACAGGGTTACACCGGGGAGCTGTTTTTT. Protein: CASEGQGYTGELFF. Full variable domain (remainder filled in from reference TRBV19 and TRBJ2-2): DGGITQSPKYLFRKEGQNVTLSCEQNLNHDAMYWYRQDPGQGLRLIYYSQIVNDFQKGDIAEGYSVSREKKESFPLTVTSAQKNPTAFYLCASEGQGYTGELFFGEGSRLTVL.

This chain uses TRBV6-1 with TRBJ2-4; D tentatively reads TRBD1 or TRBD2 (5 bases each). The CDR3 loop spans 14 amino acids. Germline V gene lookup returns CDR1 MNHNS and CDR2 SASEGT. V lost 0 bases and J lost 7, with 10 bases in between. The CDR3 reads CASSEAGGSNIQYF. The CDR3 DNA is TGTGCCAGCAGTGAAGCTGGGGGATCGAACATTCAGTACTTC.